This TCR beta chain was profiled in a study of blood T cell repertoires in COVID-19. For the study at large: Italy, Spain and the United States were the sources of the convalescent and acute COVID-19 samples. PBMCs, B-cell-depleted T cells, or T cells were the source of the cDNA or gDNA that made up the material.

The V segment lost 0 bases and the J segment 9 bases; nucleotides outside the gene matches: 10. This CDR3 contains 16 residues. Per the germline V gene, CDR1 is LNHDA and CDR2 is SQIVND (reference sequence). Patients in Seattle were enrolled during active infection, then followed longitudinally. In the study's own analysis: Amplification from reference gene primers served as the basis for estimated nucleated cell counts. Data came from immunoSEQ multiplex PCR; TCRdb stores just in-frame clones and leaves some out. D and trimming were read from the DNA, whereas the V and J calls and clone size are those reported in that table. The data hold around 60,000 clones, with roughly 72% observed a single time.

Sequencing was done on a sample of peripheral blood. The sequence was collected from a woman aged 70-85 years with COVID-19, enrolled during active disease. V is TRBV19 and J is TRBJ2-1, with 8 bases that match TRBD2. CDR3 in DNA: TGTGCCAGTAGTATAGATTCAGGGGCTGCGGGGGGTGAGCAGTTCTTC. Translation gives CASSIDSGAAGGEQFF.